This T cell receptor beta chain was captured in a study of shared clonotypes between healthy human individuals. Notes on this clone: What it binds is not known.

Naive CD8 cells were CD45RO-negative, positively selected for CCR7, excluding terminally differentiated effector memory CD45RA+ cells. Donors comprised only Caucasian adults living in Nashville, Tennessee. Sequencing used immunoSEQ multiplex PCR; TCRdb keeps in-frame clones, though not all of them. The table records 800,000 to 950,000 clones, 90% to 98% of them present only once. Germline V gene lookup returns CDR1 MNHEY and CDR2 SMNVEV (reference sequence). The J segment lost 6 bases and the V segment lost 6 bases, leaving 11 bases of the junction unmatched. The CDR3 has 15 residues. Findings of the study overall: Non-shared clonotypes showed lower generation probabilities than clonotypes common to all four donors.

The sample was naive CD8+ T cells sorted from blood. The chain couples TRBV27 to TRBJ1-2, with 9 bases identical to TRBD1. This TCR came from a man younger than 45 in good health. CDR3 sequence reads: CASSPAGQGEDGYTF. The CDR3 DNA follows: TGTGCCAGCAGCCCGGCGGGACAGGGAGAGGATGGCTACACCTTC.